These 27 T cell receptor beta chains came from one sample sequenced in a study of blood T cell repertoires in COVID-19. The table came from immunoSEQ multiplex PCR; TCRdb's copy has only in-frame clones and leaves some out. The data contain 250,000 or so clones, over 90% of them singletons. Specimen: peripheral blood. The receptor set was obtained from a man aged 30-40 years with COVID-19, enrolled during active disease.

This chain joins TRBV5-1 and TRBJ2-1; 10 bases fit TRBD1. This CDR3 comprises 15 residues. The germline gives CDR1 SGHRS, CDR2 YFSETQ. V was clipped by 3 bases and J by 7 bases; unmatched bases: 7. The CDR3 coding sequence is TGCGCCAGCAGCTGGGGGACAGGGGAACGGAATGAGCAGTTCTTC. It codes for CASSWGTGERNEQFF.

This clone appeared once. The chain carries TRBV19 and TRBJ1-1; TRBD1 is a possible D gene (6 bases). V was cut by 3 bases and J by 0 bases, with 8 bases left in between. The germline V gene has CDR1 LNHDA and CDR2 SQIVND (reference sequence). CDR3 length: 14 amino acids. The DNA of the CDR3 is TGTGCCAGTAGTATTGGACAGATGAACACTGAAGCTTTCTTT. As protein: CASSIGQMNTEAFF.

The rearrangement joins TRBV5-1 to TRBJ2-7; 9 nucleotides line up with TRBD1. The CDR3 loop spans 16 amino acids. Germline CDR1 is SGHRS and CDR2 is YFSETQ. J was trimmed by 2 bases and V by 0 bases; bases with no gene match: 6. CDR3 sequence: CASSLEQTGGPYEQYF. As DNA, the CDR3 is TGCGCCAGCAGCTTGGAGCAGACAGGGGGTCCCTACGAGCAGTACTTC. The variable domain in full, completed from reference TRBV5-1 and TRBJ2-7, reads KAGVTQTPRYLIKTRGQQVTLSCSPISGHRSVSWYQQTPGQGLQFLFEYFSETQRNKGNFPGRFSGRQFSNSRSEMNVSTLELGDSALYLCASSLEQTGGPYEQYFGPGTRLTVT.

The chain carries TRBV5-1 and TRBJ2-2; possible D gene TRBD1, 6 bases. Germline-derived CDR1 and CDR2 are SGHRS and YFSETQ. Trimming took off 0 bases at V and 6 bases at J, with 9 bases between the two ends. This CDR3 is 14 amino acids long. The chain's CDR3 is CASSLEQGPGELFF. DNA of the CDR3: TGCGCCAGCAGCTTGGAACAGGGCCCCGGGGAGCTGTTTTTT. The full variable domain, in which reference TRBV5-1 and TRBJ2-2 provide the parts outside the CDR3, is KAGVTQTPRYLIKTRGQQVTLSCSPISGHRSVSWYQQTPGQGLQFLFEYFSETQRNKGNFPGRFSGRQFSNSRSEMNVSTLELGDSALYLCASSLEQGPGELFFGEGSRLTVL.

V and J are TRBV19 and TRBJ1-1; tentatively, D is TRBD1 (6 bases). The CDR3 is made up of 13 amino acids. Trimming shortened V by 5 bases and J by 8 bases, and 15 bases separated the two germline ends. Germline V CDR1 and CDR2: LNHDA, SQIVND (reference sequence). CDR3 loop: CASSAAGTWEAFF. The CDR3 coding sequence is TGTGCCAGTAGTGCGGCCGGGACATGGGAAGCTTTCTTT.

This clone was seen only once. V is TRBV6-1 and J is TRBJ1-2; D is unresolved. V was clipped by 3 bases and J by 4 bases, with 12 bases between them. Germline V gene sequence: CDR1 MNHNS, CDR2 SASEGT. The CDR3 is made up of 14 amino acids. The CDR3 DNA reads TGTGCCAGCAGTGAGGGGAGTCTCTTCTATGGCTACACCTTC. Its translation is CASSEGSLFYGYTF.

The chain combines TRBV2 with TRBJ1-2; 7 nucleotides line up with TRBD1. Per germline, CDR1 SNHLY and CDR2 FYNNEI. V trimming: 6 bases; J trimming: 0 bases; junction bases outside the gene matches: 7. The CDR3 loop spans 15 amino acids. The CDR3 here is CASRETGVTNYGYTF. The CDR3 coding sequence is TGTGCCAGCAGGGAAACAGGGGTTACTAACTATGGCTACACCTTC.

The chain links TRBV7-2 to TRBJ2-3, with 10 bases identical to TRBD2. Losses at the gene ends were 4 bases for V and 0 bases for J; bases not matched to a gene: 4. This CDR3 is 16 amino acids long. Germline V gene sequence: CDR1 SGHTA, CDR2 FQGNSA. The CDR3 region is CASSSAGGSSTDTQYF. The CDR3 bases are TGTGCCAGCAGCTCAGCGGGGGGGAGTAGCACAGATACGCAGTATTTT.

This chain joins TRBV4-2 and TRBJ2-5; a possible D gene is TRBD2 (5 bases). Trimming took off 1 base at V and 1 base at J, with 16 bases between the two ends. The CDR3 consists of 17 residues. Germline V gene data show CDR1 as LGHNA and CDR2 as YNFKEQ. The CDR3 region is CASSQGGATSFQETQYF. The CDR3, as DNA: TGTGCCAGCAGCCAAGGGGGAGCCACTTCCTTCCAAGAGACCCAGTACTTC.

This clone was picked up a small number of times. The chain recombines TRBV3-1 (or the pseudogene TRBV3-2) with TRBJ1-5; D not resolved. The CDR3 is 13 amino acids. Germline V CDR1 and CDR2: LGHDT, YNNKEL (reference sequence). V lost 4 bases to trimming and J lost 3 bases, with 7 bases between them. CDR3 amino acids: CASSLRLNQPQHF. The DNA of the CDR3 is TGTGCCAGCAGCCTTCGTCTCAATCAGCCCCAGCATTTT.

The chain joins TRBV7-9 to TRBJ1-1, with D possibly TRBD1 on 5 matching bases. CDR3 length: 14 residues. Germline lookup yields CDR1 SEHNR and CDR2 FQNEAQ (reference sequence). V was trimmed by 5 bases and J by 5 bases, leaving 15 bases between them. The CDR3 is CASSLVGGMTEAFF. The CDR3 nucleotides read TGTGCCAGCAGCCTCGTCGGGGGTATGACTGAAGCTTTCTTT.

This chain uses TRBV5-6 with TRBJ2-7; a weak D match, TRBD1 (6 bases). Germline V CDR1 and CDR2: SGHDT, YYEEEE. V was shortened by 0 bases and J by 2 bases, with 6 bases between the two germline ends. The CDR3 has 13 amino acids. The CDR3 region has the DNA TGTGCCAGCAGCTTGGGGGACACCTACGAGCAGTACTTC. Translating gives CASSLGDTYEQYF. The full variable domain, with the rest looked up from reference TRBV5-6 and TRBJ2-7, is DAGVTQSPTHLIKTRGQQVTLRCSPKSGHDTVSWYQQALGQGPQFIFQYYEEEERQRGNFPDRFSGHQFPNYSSELNVNALLLGDSALYLCASSLGDTYEQYFGPGTRLTVT.

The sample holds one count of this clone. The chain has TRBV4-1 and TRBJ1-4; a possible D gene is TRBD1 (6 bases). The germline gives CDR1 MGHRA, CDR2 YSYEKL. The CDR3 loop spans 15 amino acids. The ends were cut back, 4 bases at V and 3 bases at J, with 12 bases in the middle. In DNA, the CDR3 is TGCGCCAGCAGCCGAACAGGGTCAGCTAATGAAAAACTGTTTTTT. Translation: CASSRTGSANEKLFF.

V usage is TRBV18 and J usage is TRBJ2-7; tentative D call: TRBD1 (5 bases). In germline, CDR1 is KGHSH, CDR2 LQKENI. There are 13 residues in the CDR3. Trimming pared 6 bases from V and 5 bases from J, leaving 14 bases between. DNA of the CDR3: TGTGCCAGCTCCGGGTCCCAGGGCCACGAGCAGTACTTC. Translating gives CASSGSQGHEQYF.

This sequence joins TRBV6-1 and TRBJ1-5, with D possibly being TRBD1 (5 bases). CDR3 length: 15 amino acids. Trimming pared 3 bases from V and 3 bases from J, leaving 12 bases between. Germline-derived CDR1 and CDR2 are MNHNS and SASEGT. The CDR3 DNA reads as TGTGCCAGCAGTGAGACAGCATACACCAATCAGCCCCAGCATTTT. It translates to CASSETAYTNQPQHF.

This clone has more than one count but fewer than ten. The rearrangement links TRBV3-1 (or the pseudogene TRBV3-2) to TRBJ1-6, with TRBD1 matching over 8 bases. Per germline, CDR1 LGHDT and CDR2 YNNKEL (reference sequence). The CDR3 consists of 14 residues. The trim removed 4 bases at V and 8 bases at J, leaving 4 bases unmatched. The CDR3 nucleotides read TGTGCCAGCAGCCCAGCCAGGGGGCATTCACCCCTCCACTTT. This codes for CASSPARGHSPLHF.

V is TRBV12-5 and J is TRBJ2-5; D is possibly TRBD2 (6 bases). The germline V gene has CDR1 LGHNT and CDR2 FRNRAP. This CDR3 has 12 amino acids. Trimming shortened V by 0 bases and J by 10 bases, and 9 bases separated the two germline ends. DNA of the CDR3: TGTGCTAGTGGTTTGGTAACGGGGGACCAGTACTTC. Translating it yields CASGLVTGDQYF.

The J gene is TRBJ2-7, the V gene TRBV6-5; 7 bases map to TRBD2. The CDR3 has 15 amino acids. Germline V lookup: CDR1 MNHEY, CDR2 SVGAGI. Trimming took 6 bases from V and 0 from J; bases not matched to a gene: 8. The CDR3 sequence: CASRRGTESSYEQYF. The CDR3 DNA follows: TGTGCCAGCAGGCGGGGGACCGAAAGCTCCTACGAGCAGTACTTC.

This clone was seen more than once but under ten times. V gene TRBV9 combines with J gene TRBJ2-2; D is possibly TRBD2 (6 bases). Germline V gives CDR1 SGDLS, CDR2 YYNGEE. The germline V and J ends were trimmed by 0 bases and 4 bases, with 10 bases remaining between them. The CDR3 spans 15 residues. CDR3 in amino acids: CASSVAGLPTGELFF. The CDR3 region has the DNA TGTGCCAGCAGCGTAGCAGGACTACCCACCGGGGAGCTGTTTTTT.

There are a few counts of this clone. The CDR3 is CASSLSGGQPQHF. As DNA, the CDR3 is TGTGCCAGCAGCTTATCGGGGGGCCAGCCCCAGCATTTT. The V and J genes are TRBV11-3 and TRBJ1-5; tentatively, D is TRBD1 (6 bases). This CDR3 is built from 13 residues. V gave up 2 bases and J gave up 7 bases, with 9 bases separating them. Germline V gene data show CDR1 as SGHNT and CDR2 as YENEEA.

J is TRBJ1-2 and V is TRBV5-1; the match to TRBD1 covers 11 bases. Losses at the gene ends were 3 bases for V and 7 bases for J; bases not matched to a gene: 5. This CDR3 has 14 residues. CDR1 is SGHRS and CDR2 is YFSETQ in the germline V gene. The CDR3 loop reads CASSSGQGEGGYTF. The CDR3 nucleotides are TGCGCCAGCAGCTCGGGACAGGGGGAAGGTGGCTACACCTTC. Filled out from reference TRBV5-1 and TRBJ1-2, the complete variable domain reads KAGVTQTPRYLIKTRGQQVTLSCSPISGHRSVSWYQQTPGQGLQFLFEYFSETQRNKGNFPGRFSGRQFSNSRSEMNVSTLELGDSALYLCASSSGQGEGGYTFGSGTRLTVV.

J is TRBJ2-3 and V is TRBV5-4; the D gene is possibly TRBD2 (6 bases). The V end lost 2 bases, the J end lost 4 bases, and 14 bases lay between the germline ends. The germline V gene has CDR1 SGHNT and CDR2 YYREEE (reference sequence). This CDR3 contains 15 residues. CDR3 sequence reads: CASSFRDSLADTQYF. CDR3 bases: TGTGCCAGCAGCTTCCGGGACTCCCTCGCAGATACGCAGTATTTT.

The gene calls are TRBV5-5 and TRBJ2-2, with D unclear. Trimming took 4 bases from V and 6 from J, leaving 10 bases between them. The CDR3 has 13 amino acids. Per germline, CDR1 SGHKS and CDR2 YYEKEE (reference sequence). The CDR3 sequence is CASSGEAPGELFF. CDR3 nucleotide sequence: TGTGCCAGCAGCGGCGAGGCCCCCGGGGAGCTGTTTTTT.

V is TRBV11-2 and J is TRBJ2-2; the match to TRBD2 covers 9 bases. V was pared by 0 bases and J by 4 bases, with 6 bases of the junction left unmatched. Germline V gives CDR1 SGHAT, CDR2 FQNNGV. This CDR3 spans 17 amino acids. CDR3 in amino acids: CASSLDRSGGPTGELFF. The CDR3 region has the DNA TGTGCCAGCAGCTTAGATCGGAGCGGGGGGCCCACCGGGGAGCTGTTTTTT.

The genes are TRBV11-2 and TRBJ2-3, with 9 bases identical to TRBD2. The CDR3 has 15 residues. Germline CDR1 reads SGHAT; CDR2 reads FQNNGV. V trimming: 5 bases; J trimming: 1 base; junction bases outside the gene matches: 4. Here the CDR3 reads CASSTLAGGTDTQYF. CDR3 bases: TGTGCCAGCAGCACCTTAGCGGGGGGCACAGATACGCAGTATTTT.

CDR3 in DNA: TGCGCCAGCAGCTTGGCATCCGGGACTGCCGCCTACAATGAGCAGTTCTTC. This gives the protein CASSLASGTAAYNEQFF. The rearrangement joins TRBV5-1 to TRBJ2-1; D might be TRBD2 (6 bases). Trimming took off 0 bases at V and 2 bases at J, with 15 bases between the two ends. The CDR3 contains 17 residues. Germline CDR1 is SGHRS and CDR2 is YFSETQ.

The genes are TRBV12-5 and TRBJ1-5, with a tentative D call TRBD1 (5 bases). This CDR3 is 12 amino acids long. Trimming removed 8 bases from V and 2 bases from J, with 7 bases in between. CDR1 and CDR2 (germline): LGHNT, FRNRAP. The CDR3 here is CASLGGNQPQHF. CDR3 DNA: TGTGCTAGTTTAGGGGGCAATCAGCCCCAGCATTTT.